This T cell receptor (beta chain) was observed in a study of OX40 agonist ivuxolimab in advanced cancers. Germline loops: CDR1 SQVTM, CDR2 ANQGSEA. CDR3 length: 13 amino acids. With 8 bases clipped from V and 6 bases from J, the junction kept 7 bases outside the gene matches. Assay used: immunoSEQ multiplex PCR; TCRdb lists only in-frame clones, some missing. The sample contains roughly 32,000 clones, 88% of which appear only once. The sequence came from an adult with an advanced solid tumor such as melanoma, head and neck, liver or kidney cancer. The V call is TRBV29-1, the J call TRBJ2-2; 9 nucleotides align to TRBD1. This sample comprised CD4+ or CD8+ T cells sorted from blood, obtained in a trial of the OX40 agonist ivuxolimab. The CDR3 loop is CSITGGVAGELFF. CDR3 coding DNA: TGCAGCATCACAGGGGGCGTCGCCGGGGAGCTGTTTTTT.